This TCR beta chain appears in the sequencing data of a study of blood T cell repertoires in COVID-19. Study overall: There were acute and convalescent COVID-19 samples, and they came from the United States, Italy and Spain.

The CDR3 covers 16 residues. The germline gives CDR1 SEHNR, CDR2 FQNEAQ (reference sequence). J gave up 4 bases and V 5 bases, and 11 bases lay outside the gene matches. The participants were between about 18 and 90 years old and came from 24 US areas. Per the study methods: Reference gene primer amplification gave estimated nucleated cell counts. Here immunoSEQ multiplex PCR was the method, and the copy in TCRdb shows in-frame clones only, minus some. The V and J calls and clone size come from that table; D and trimming were worked out from the DNA. The sample yields approximately 140,000 clones, 65% to 90% seen once.

V is TRBV7-9 and J is TRBJ2-1; the match to TRBD1 covers 7 bases. This TCR was sampled from a woman in her fifties or sixties who had recovered from COVID-19. The specimen was PBMCs or T cells enriched from blood (not recorded which). The CDR3 here is CASSPRGQLQYNEQFF. DNA of the CDR3: TGTGCCAGCAGCCCGAGGGGACAGTTACAATACAATGAGCAGTTCTTC. Drawing the rest from reference TRBV7-9 and TRBJ2-1, the complete variable domain is DTGVSQNPRHKITKRGQNVTFRCDPISEHNRLYWYRQTLGQGPEFLTYFQNEAQLEKSRLLSDRFSAERPKGSFSTLEIQRTEQGDSAMYLCASSPRGQLQYNEQFFGPGTRLTVL.